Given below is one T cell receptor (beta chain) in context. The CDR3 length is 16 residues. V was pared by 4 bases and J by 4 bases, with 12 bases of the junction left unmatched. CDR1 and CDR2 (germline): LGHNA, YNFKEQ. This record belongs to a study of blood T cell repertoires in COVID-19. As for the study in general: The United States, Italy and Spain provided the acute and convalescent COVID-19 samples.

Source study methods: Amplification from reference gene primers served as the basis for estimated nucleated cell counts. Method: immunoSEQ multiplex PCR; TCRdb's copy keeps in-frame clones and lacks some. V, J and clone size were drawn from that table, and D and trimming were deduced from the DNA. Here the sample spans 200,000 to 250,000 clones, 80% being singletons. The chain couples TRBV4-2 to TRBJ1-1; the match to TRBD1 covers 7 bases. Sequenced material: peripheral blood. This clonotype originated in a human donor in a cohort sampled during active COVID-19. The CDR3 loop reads CASSPPHRGGGTEAFF. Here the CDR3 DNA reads TGTGCCAGCAGCCCTCCACACAGGGGAGGCGGCACTGAAGCTTTCTTT.